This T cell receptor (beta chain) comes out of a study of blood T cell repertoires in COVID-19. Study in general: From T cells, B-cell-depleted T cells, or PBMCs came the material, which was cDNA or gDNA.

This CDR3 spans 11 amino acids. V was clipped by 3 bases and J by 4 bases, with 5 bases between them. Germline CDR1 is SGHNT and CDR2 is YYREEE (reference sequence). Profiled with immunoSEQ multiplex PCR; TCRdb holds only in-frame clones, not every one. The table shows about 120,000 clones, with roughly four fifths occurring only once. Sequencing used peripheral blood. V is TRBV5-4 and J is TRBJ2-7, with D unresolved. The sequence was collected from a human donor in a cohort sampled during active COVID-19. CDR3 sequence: CASSSNYEQYF. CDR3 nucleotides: TGTGCCAGCAGCTCTAATTACGAGCAGTACTTC.